The clone carrying this TCR beta chain appeared many times. Its matching antigen is unknown. The read ends 3 residues shy of where the CDR3 ends; the end is completed using the germline J gene. The data are from a study of T cell clonality in common variable immunodeficiency. Study-level points and caveats: In common variable immunodeficiency, TCR beta chains reportedly carried fewer deletions and N-nucleotide insertions.

Data came from immunoSEQ multiplex PCR; TCRdb stores just in-frame clones and leaves some out. The sample presents around 55,000 clones, none singletons. This CDR3 spans 11 amino acids. From germline, CDR1 is MDHEN and CDR2 SYDVKM. The sequence was obtained from a person between 18 and 75 years old in good health. Material: peripheral blood mononuclear cells. The rearrangement joins TRBV28 to TRBJ1-1; TRBD1 matches 9 bases. The sequenced CDR3 bases are TGTGCCAGCAGTTTAGGGACAGGG. This sequence encodes CASSLGTG. In full, the CDR3 reads CASSLGTGAFF.